The 12 T cell receptor beta chains below all came from one sample that was sequenced in a study of beta chain features in type 1 diabetes. Study observations and caveats: Moderate but significant shortening of TCRB CDR3s was recorded in all four CD4+ subsets from Type 1 diabetes patients.

All of the isolated RNA was reverse transcribed, so expressed TCRB transcripts were sequenced. TCRdb's table, derived via immunoSEQ multiplex PCR, lists solely in-frame clones and lacks some. The profile covers 150,000 to 170,000 clones, with about 9.3% appearing a single time and 0.45% to 0.5% taken by the ten largest. What these receptors recognize is not known. Sequencing was performed on central memory CD4+ T cells from blood. Receptor source: a man aged 25 to 45 with type 1 diabetes.

The chain links TRBV29-1 to TRBJ1-1; 11 nucleotides line up with TRBD1. V was clipped by 7 bases and J by 0 bases; unmatched bases: 7. This CDR3 spans 15 amino acids. Per germline, CDR1 SQVTM and CDR2 ANQGSEA. The CDR3 DNA reads as TGCAGCGGTACAGGGACAGGGGGAGTGAACACTGAAGCTTTCTTT. Its protein product is CSGTGTGGVNTEAFF.

The chain links TRBV18 to TRBJ2-7; 8 positions match TRBD1. The trim removed 5 bases at V and 1 base at J, leaving 10 bases unmatched. There are 16 residues in the CDR3. Germline loops: CDR1 KGHSH, CDR2 LQKENI. CDR3 in DNA: TGTGCCAGCTCAAATGGACAGGGAGTGGGGTCCTACGAGCAGTACTTC. Translating gives CASSNGQGVGSYEQYF.

This clone came up a few times. This chain uses TRBV7-2 with TRBJ1-1, with a tentative D call TRBD1 (5 bases). Trimming stripped 8 bases from V and 8 bases from J, with 21 bases between. This CDR3 region has 14 residues. Germline CDR1 SGHTA, CDR2 FQGNSA. As DNA, the CDR3 is TGTGCCAGCGTCTCGGGCGGGGCTATGGCGGAAGCTTTCTTT. Encoded protein: CASVSGGAMAEAFF.

This clone was counted a few times. This chain connects TRBV28 to TRBJ1-1; 8 bases agree with TRBD1. Germline lookup yields CDR1 MDHEN and CDR2 SYDVKM. V lost 8 bases to trimming and J lost 5 bases; unmatched junction nucleotides: 7. The CDR3 is 13 residues long. CDR3 protein: CASLSGGGTEAFF. CDR3 in DNA: TGTGCCAGCCTGTCAGGGGGCGGGACTGAAGCTTTCTTT. The variable domain in full, completed from reference TRBV28 and TRBJ1-1, reads DVKVTQSSRYLVKRTGEKVFLECVQDMDHENMFWYRQDPGLGLRLIYFSYDVKMKEKGDIPEGYSVSREKKERFSLILESASTNQTSMYLCASLSGGGTEAFFGQGTRLTVV.

This clone was counted only a few times. The chain couples TRBV5-4 to TRBJ2-7; D possibly corresponds to TRBD2 (6 bases). The CDR3 runs to 15 residues. The germline V and J ends were trimmed by 4 bases and 2 bases, with 16 bases remaining between them. Per the germline V gene, CDR1 is SGHNT and CDR2 is YYREEE (reference sequence). The CDR3 is CASSVGLTGTYEQYF. In DNA form, the CDR3 reads TGTGCCAGCAGCGTTGGACTAACGGGGACCTACGAGCAGTACTTC.

There are a few counts of this clone. The chain links TRBV28 to TRBJ2-1, with TRBD2 matching over 8 bases. Trimming cost V 6 bases and J 4 bases; bases outside gene matches: 5. This CDR3 contains 14 residues. Germline CDR1 and CDR2: MDHEN and SYDVKM. The chain's CDR3 is CASSRGGLYNEQFF. CDR3 bases: TGTGCCAGCAGCCGGGGGGGCCTTTACAATGAGCAGTTCTTC.

The DNA for the CDR3 is TGTGCCAGCAGCGTAGGCGGGGGTAGCACAGATACGCAGTATTTT. Encoded protein: CASSVGGGSTDTQYF. V usage is TRBV9 and J usage is TRBJ2-3, with 7 positions matching TRBD2. Per the germline V gene, CDR1 is SGDLS and CDR2 is YYNGEE. The CDR3 length is 15 residues. J gave up 0 bases and V 0 bases, and 1 base lay outside the gene matches. Looking up the rest from reference TRBV9 and TRBJ2-3 gives the full variable domain: DSGVTQTPKHLITATGQRVTLRCSPRSGDLSVYWYQQSLDQGLQFLIQYYNGEERAKGNILERFSAQQFPDLHSELNLSSLELGDSALYFCASSVGGGSTDTQYFGPGTRLTVL.

This clone has only a few counts. The chain links TRBV7-9 to TRBJ2-5; 14 bases agree with TRBD2. This CDR3 is built from 16 residues. Losses at the gene ends were 5 bases for V and 5 bases for J; bases not matched to a gene: 7. Germline loops: CDR1 SEHNR, CDR2 FQNEAQ (reference sequence). The CDR3 loop is CASSPGTSGSLETQYF. The CDR3 DNA follows: TGTGCCAGCAGCCCAGGGACTAGCGGGAGTCTGGAGACCCAGTACTTC.

Notes on this clone: Other DNA sequences in the same sample also yield this CDR3. This chain uses TRBV5-1 with TRBJ2-5, with 10 bases that match TRBD2. The CDR3 spans 15 residues. Germline V gives CDR1 SGHRS, CDR2 YFSETQ. The V and J ends lost 3 bases and 3 bases, in that order; junction bases with no gene match: 5. The CDR3 spells CASSYTGTSEETQYF. The DNA of the CDR3 is TGCGCCAGCAGCTACACCGGGACTAGCGAAGAGACCCAGTACTTC.

The sample holds one count of this clone. The chain is built from TRBV4-2 and TRBJ2-3, with 11 positions matching TRBD1. In germline, CDR1 is LGHNA, CDR2 YNFKEQ. Losses at the gene ends were 1 base for V and 5 bases for J; bases not matched to a gene: 2. This CDR3 has 15 amino acids. Here the CDR3 reads CASSQGGQGGDTQYF. CDR3 coding DNA: TGTGCCAGCAGCCAAGGGGGACAGGGGGGAGATACGCAGTATTTT.

This clone was counted a few times. The chain joins TRBV14 to TRBJ2-6, with 9 positions matching TRBD1. The CDR3 sequence is 17 residues long. Trimming removed 5 bases from V and 2 bases from J; junction bases left unmatched: 7. CDR1 and CDR2 (germline): SGHDN, FVKESK. The CDR3 nucleotides are TGTGCCAGCAGCAGGGGACAGGGAGTTGCTGGGGCCAACGTCCTGACTTTC. Translation: CASSRGQGVAGANVLTF.

This sequence joins TRBV6-6 and TRBJ2-1; 7 bases agree with TRBD2. Per germline, CDR1 MNHNY and CDR2 SVGAGI (reference sequence). With 5 bases clipped from V and 8 bases from J, the junction kept 3 bases outside the gene matches. This CDR3 has 12 residues. Here the CDR3 DNA reads TGTGCCAGCAGTACCCGGGAGGATGAGCAGTTCTTC. This gives the protein CASSTREDEQFF.